Shown below are 20 T cell receptor beta chains from a single sample sequenced in a study of response to subunit inactivated influenza vaccine. Using its own MiXCR run on the RT-PCR reads, TCRdb lists one record per CDR3 protein. This table has 450,000 to 700,000 distinct CDR3 sequences, 14% appearing once. The specimen comprised PBMCs from blood, sampled roughly 13 days after vaccination. These receptors were collected from a man aged 45-65 years who received an inactivated influenza vaccine.

This clonotype was seen a few times. The rearrangement links TRBV7-2 to TRBJ2-5; D gene unclear. This CDR3 is built from 14 residues. Trimming stripped 5 bases from V and 4 bases from J, with 14 bases between. Germline lookup yields CDR1 SGHTA and CDR2 FQGNSA. CDR3 DNA sequence: TGTGCCAGCAGCCATCATACCCCCCCAGAGACCCAGTACTTC. Translation: CASSHHTPPETQYF.

Only a few counts were recorded for this clonotype. This sequence joins TRBV29-1 and TRBJ1-2; D remains ambiguous. Germline V lookup: CDR1 SQVTM, CDR2 ANQGSEA. The CDR3 totals 12 residues. Deletions cut 5 bases from V and 4 bases from J, with 11 bases between. CDR3 in DNA: TGCAGCGTTTTTGGTCAAAGCTATGGCTACACCTTC. Protein: CSVFGQSYGYTF.

The chain joins TRBV27 to TRBJ2-3; D tentatively fits TRBD1 or TRBD2 (6 bases each). Germline values: CDR1 MNHEY, CDR2 SMNVEV (reference sequence). This CDR3 comprises 16 residues. The V end was cut by 5 bases, the J end by 4 bases, with 19 bases between. Here the CDR3 reads CASSRGLRTGADTQYF. DNA for the CDR3: TGTGCCAGCAGTCGGGGGCTCAGGACGGGTGCAGATACGCAGTATTTT.

V is TRBV5-1 and J is TRBJ2-1; no clear D. Germline CDR1 and CDR2: SGHRS and YFSETQ. This CDR3 region has 12 residues. V was trimmed by 0 bases and J by 8 bases, leaving 6 bases between them. The CDR3 loop is CASSLGYDEQFF. CDR3 sequence (DNA): TGCGCCAGCAGCTTGGGATACGATGAGCAGTTCTTC.

This clonotype was recorded a few times. The chain is built from TRBV5-1 and TRBJ2-1; maybe TRBD2 (5 bases). The CDR3 covers 11 residues. Trimming cost V 5 bases and J 14 bases, with 14 bases left between them. CDR1 is SGHRS, CDR2 YFSETQ, per germline. The CDR3 DNA is TGCGCCAGCAGACTGTCGACTACGGAGTTCTTC. Amino acids: CASRLSTTEFF.

The CDR3 DNA reads as TGTGCCAGCAGCTTAGCAAAGGGGGAGACCCAGTACTTC. This translates into CASSLAKGETQYF. V usage is TRBV7-2 and J usage is TRBJ2-5, with D possibly matching TRBD1 (5 bases). The germline CDR1 and CDR2 sequences are SGHTA and FQGNSA. Trimming pared 0 bases from V and 5 bases from J, leaving 7 bases between. The CDR3 spans 13 residues.

This clonotype was seen a handful of times. A read error may be the cause here, since a much bigger clone is one base away. J is TRBJ2-1 and V is TRBV14; D gene uncertain. V shed 2 bases and J shed 5 bases, with 4 bases lying between them. Germline V lookup: CDR1 SGHDN, CDR2 FVKESK. This CDR3 is built from 12 residues. The CDR3: CASSQLNNEQFF. Written as DNA, the CDR3 is TGTGCCAGCAGCCAATTGAACAATGAGCAGTTCTTC.

This clonotype was recorded at least ten times. V is TRBV20-1 and J is TRBJ2-5; D possibly corresponds to TRBD2 (5 bases). Germline CDR1 and CDR2: DFQATT and SNEGSKA (reference sequence). The CDR3 contains 16 residues. V was pared by 3 bases and J by 1 base, with 18 bases between. The CDR3 DNA sequence: TGCAGTGCTAGTTCCGGCGGGCTGTCTACCCAAGAGACCCAGTACTTC. This sequence encodes CSASSGGLSTQETQYF.

This clonotype has a count of ten or more. The chain combines TRBV4-1 with TRBJ1-1, with unresolved D. Trimming took 0 bases from V and 12 from J, leaving 17 bases between them. CDR3 length equals 14 residues. CDR1 is MGHRA and CDR2 is YSYEKL in the germline V gene. The CDR3 nucleotides read TGCGCCAGCAGCCAAGAATGGGAGGGCCTTGTGACTTTCTTT. Its translation is CASSQEWEGLVTFF.

This clonotype was recorded many times. The CDR3 DNA follows: TGTGCCAGCAGCCAAGATGGAAGCACAGATACGCAGTATTTT. Translating gives CASSQDGSTDTQYF. The chain uses TRBV4-2 and TRBJ2-3; D remains unclear. The CDR3 is made up of 14 amino acids. Deletions cut 0 bases from V and 0 bases from J, with 4 bases between. Germline values: CDR1 LGHNA, CDR2 YNFKEQ.

The rearrangement links TRBV19 to TRBJ2-1; the D gene could be TRBD1 or TRBD2 (5 bases each). The CDR3 length is 14 residues. V was pared by 6 bases and J by 5 bases, with 14 bases between. From germline, CDR1 is LNHDA and CDR2 SQIVND (reference sequence). Here the CDR3 reads CASSLVGDHNEQFF. DNA for the CDR3: TGTGCCAGTAGCCTCGTCGGGGACCACAATGAGCAGTTCTTC. Full variable domain (outside the CDR3, taken from reference TRBV19 and TRBJ2-1): DGGITQSPKYLFRKEGQNVTLSCEQNLNHDAMYWYRQDPGQGLRLIYYSQIVNDFQKGDIAEGYSVSREKKESFPLTVTSAQKNPTAFYLCASSLVGDHNEQFFGPGTRLTVL.

In its sample, this clonotype was seen a few times. The chain is built from TRBV5-1 and TRBJ2-2; 7 bases match TRBD1. CDR1 and CDR2 from the germline V gene are SGHRS and YFSETQ. The CDR3 has 14 amino acids. V shed 4 bases and J 7 bases; nucleotides not matched to a gene: 7. The CDR3 reads CASSPRQGDGELFF. The CDR3 DNA reads as TGCGCCAGCAGCCCCCGACAGGGCGACGGGGAGCTGTTTTTT.

This clonotype was counted only a few times. The V call is TRBV7-2, the J call TRBJ1-1; no clear D gene. The V and J ends lost 4 bases and 1 base respectively, with 10 bases between them. The CDR3 length is 14 residues. Germline assignment: CDR1 SGHTA and CDR2 FQGNSA. The DNA of the CDR3 is TGTGCCAGCAGCTCAGCGTATAGGAACACTGAAGCTTTCTTT. As protein: CASSSAYRNTEAFF.

On this clonotype: A read error may produce the germline difference seen at one junction end. J is TRBJ1-4 and V is TRBV12-3 or TRBV12-4, with D possibly matching TRBD1 (5 bases). The CDR3 sequence is 16 residues long. CDR3 sequence: CASSPRGGIPNENLFF. DNA for the CDR3: TGTGCCAGCAGCCCTAGGGGAGGAATCCCTAATGAAAATCTGTTTTTT.

This clonotype was found a few times. The V call is TRBV12-3 or TRBV12-4, the J call TRBJ2-1, with D perhaps matching TRBD2 (5 bases). The V and J ends lost 2 bases and 6 bases respectively, with 14 bases between them. This CDR3 comprises 15 residues. The DNA of the CDR3 is TGTGCCAGCAGTTTAAATAGCGTTTCGGGCAATGAGCAGTTCTTC. Translated, it gives CASSLNSVSGNEQFF.

The J gene is TRBJ2-5, the V gene TRBV7-6; D uncertain. Germline V gene lookup returns CDR1 SGHVS and CDR2 FNYEAQ. CDR3 length: 13 residues. Trimming pared 1 base from V and 4 bases from J, leaving 7 bases between. CDR3 region: CASSLVLVETQYF. The DNA for the CDR3 is TGTGCCAGCAGCTTAGTGCTAGTAGAGACCCAGTACTTC. Looking up the rest from reference TRBV7-6 and TRBJ2-5 gives the full variable domain: GAGVSQSPRYKVTKRGQDVALRCDPISGHVSLYWYRQALGQGPEFLTYFNYEAQQDKSGLPNDRFSAERPEGSISTLTIQRTEQRDSAMYRCASSLVLVETQYFGPGTRLLVL.

Ten or more counts support this clonotype. V and J are TRBV12-3 or TRBV12-4 and TRBJ2-7; D is possibly TRBD2 (6 bases). Trimming took 5 bases from V and 5 from J, leaving 7 bases between them. This CDR3 has 11 amino acids. The CDR3, as DNA: TGTGCCAGCAGTCGCGGGAACGAGCAGTACTTC. Protein product: CASSRGNEQYF.

At least ten counts were recorded for this clonotype. The chain uses TRBV15 and TRBJ2-2; 7 nucleotides align to TRBD1. CDR1 LNHNV and CDR2 YYDKDF come from the germline V gene (reference sequence). This CDR3 contains 14 residues. J lost 7 bases, V lost 4 bases, and 6 bases had no gene match. The CDR3 region has the DNA TGTGCCACCAGCATAGACAGGGCGGACGGGGAGCTGTTTTTT. Its protein is CATSIDRADGELFF.

This clonotype has more than one count but fewer than ten. The chain carries TRBV29-1 and TRBJ1-1, with 7 bases aligning to TRBD1. The CDR3 totals 14 residues. Per the germline V gene, CDR1 is SQVTM and CDR2 is ANQGSEA. V lost 4 bases and J lost 0; bases outside the gene matches: 5. Here the CDR3 DNA reads TGCAGCGTTGGGGGGACAGAAATGAACACTGAAGCTTTCTTT. Amino acids: CSVGGTEMNTEAFF.

In this sample, this clonotype turned up many times. The CDR3 spells CASSLPSTDTQYF. CDR3 DNA sequence: TGTGCCAGCAGCCTACCTAGCACAGATACGCAGTATTTT. This sequence joins TRBV7-2 and TRBJ2-3; D is uncertain. This CDR3 is built from 13 residues. Between the trimmed V and J ends, which lost 5 bases and 0 bases, there was a span of 6 bases. CDR1 is SGHTA, CDR2 FQGNSA, per germline. Full variable domain (outside the CDR3, taken from reference TRBV7-2 and TRBJ2-3): GAGVSQSPSNKVTEKGKDVELRCDPISGHTALYWYRQSLGQGLEFLIYFQGNSAPDKSGLPSDRFSAERTGGSVSTLTIQRTQQEDSAVYLCASSLPSTDTQYFGPGTRLTVL.